The T cell receptor beta chain described here comes from a study of cytomegalovirus exposure and HLA in healthy donors. Primers: 60 Vbeta forward and 13 Jbeta reverse. TCRdb's table, derived via immunoSEQ multiplex PCR, lists solely in-frame clones and lacks some. The sample consists of 100,000 to 150,000 clones, about 78% of them appearing once. CDR3 length: 15 amino acids. Germline CDR1 and CDR2: SNHLY and FYNNEI. The J segment lost 5 bases and the V segment lost 7 bases, leaving 13 bases of the junction unmatched. This clonotype was obtained from a female donor in good health and CMV-seronegative. The gene calls are TRBV2 and TRBJ1-2; 7 nucleotides match TRBD1. The sample consisted of PBMCs. The CDR3 loop is CASNLIQGTGYGYTF. As DNA, the CDR3 is TGTGCCAGCAATTTGATACAGGGGACGGGGTATGGCTACACCTTC.